A selection of T cell receptor beta chains follows, all from one sample in a study of blood T cell repertoires in COVID-19. The method was immunoSEQ multiplex PCR; TCRdb's version includes in-frame clones alone and lacks a portion of them. The table shows 400,000 or so clones, with around 87% occurring only once. Input material: peripheral blood. The receptor set was obtained from a human donor in a cohort sampled during active COVID-19. Both conserved end residues are part of each CDR3. Fields, in order: CDR3 protein, CDR3 DNA, clone size, J gene, D gene, CDR3 length, V gene. D genes are given only for firm matches. Only some rows state a clone size, as once, few, many or a class for expanded clones.

CDR3 protein: CASSSPGGTNEKLFF
CDR3 DNA: TGTGCCAGCAGTTCGCCAGGGGGAACAAATGAAAAACTGTTTTTT
clone size: -
J gene: TRBJ1-4
D gene: TRBD1
CDR3 length: 15
V gene: TRBV28

CDR3 protein: CASKLSKGYEQYF
CDR3 DNA: TGTGCCAGCAAACTCTCGAAGGGGTACGAGCAGTACTTC
clone size: -
J gene: TRBJ2-7
D gene: -
CDR3 length: 13
V gene: TRBV6-6

CDR3 protein: CASSPPGSGNTIYF
CDR3 DNA: TGTGCCAGCTCACCACCCGGGTCCGGAAACACCATATATTTT
clone size: -
J gene: TRBJ1-3
D gene: -
CDR3 length: 14
V gene: TRBV18

CDR3 protein: CATSRDRGLGEQYF
CDR3 DNA: TGTGCCACCAGCAGGGACAGGGGACTAGGCGAGCAGTACTTC
clone size: -
J gene: TRBJ2-7
D gene: -
CDR3 length: 14
V gene: TRBV15

CDR3 protein: CASSQGLAGDYEQFF
CDR3 DNA: TGTGCCAGCAGCCAGGGACTAGCGGGGGATTATGAGCAGTTCTTC
clone size: -
J gene: TRBJ2-1
D gene: TRBD2
CDR3 length: 15
V gene: TRBV9

CDR3 protein: CASSPRTVSYEQYF
CDR3 DNA: TGTGCCAGCAGTCCCCGGACAGTCTCCTACGAGCAGTACTTC
clone size: -
J gene: TRBJ2-7
D gene: -
CDR3 length: 14
V gene: TRBV25-1

CDR3 protein: CASSPETGVGLFF
CDR3 DNA: TGCGCCAGCAGCCCAGAGACAGGCGTGGGACTGTTTTTT
clone size: once
J gene: TRBJ1-4
D gene: -
CDR3 length: 13
V gene: TRBV4-1

CDR3 protein: CASSLRLAGGDTQYF
CDR3 DNA: TGTGCCAGCAGCCTCAGACTAGCGGGAGGAGATACGCAGTATTTT
clone size: -
J gene: TRBJ2-3
D gene: TRBD2
CDR3 length: 15
V gene: TRBV11-2

CDR3 protein: CASSQDRATGELFF
CDR3 DNA: TGTGCCAGCAGCCAAGACAGGGCCACCGGGGAGCTGTTTTTT
clone size: -
J gene: TRBJ2-2
D gene: -
CDR3 length: 14
V gene: TRBV4-2

CDR3 protein: CASSGGTGFYNEQFF
CDR3 DNA: TGCGCCAGCAGCGGAGGGACAGGGTTCTACAATGAGCAGTTCTTC
clone size: -
J gene: TRBJ2-1
D gene: TRBD1
CDR3 length: 15
V gene: TRBV5-1

CDR3 protein: CASSQDVRGPNEQYF
CDR3 DNA: TGTGCCAGCAGCCAAGATGTCAGGGGACCCAACGAGCAGTACTTC
clone size: -
J gene: TRBJ2-7
D gene: -
CDR3 length: 15
V gene: TRBV4-2

CDR3 protein: CASSPGQGDNQPQHF
CDR3 DNA: TGCGCCAGCAGCCCCGGGCAGGGGGACAATCAGCCCCAGCATTTT
clone size: -
J gene: TRBJ1-5
D gene: TRBD1
CDR3 length: 15
V gene: TRBV5-1

CDR3 protein: CASSLGEGHLSYGYTF
CDR3 DNA: TGTGCCAGCAGCCTTGGGGAGGGACACCTTAGCTATGGCTACACCTTC
clone size: -
J gene: TRBJ1-2
D gene: -
CDR3 length: 16
V gene: TRBV5-4

CDR3 protein: CASSPRTGQETQYF
CDR3 DNA: TGTGCCAGTAGTCCCCGGACAGGGCAAGAGACCCAGTACTTC
clone size: -
J gene: TRBJ2-5
D gene: TRBD1
CDR3 length: 14
V gene: TRBV19

CDR3 protein: CASSQFTGAYGYTF
CDR3 DNA: TGTGCCAGCAGCCAATTCACGGGAGCCTATGGCTACACCTTC
clone size: -
J gene: TRBJ1-2
D gene: -
CDR3 length: 14
V gene: TRBV3-1/TRBV3-2

CDR3 protein: CASSLAGRETQYF
CDR3 DNA: TGCGCCAGCAGCTTGGCAGGGCGCGAGACCCAGTACTTC
clone size: -
J gene: TRBJ2-5
D gene: -
CDR3 length: 13
V gene: TRBV5-1

CDR3 protein: CASSGTQGTGELFF
CDR3 DNA: TGTGCCAGCAGCGGAACTCAGGGGACCGGGGAGCTGTTTTTT
clone size: -
J gene: TRBJ2-2
D gene: -
CDR3 length: 14
V gene: TRBV9

CDR3 protein: CATSDIKDRGLYEQYF
CDR3 DNA: TGTGCCACCAGTGATATCAAGGACAGGGGGTTGTACGAGCAGTACTTC
clone size: -
J gene: TRBJ2-7
D gene: TRBD1
CDR3 length: 16
V gene: TRBV24-1

CDR3 protein: CAIAFSGDSLYSSGNTIYF
CDR3 DNA: TGTGCCATCGCTTTTTCAGGGGACAGCCTATACTCCTCTGGAAACACCATATATTTT
clone size: once
J gene: TRBJ1-3
D gene: TRBD1
CDR3 length: 19
V gene: TRBV10-3

CDR3 protein: CASSLGRGARYGYTF
CDR3 DNA: TGTGCCAGCAGTTTAGGGAGGGGGGCGCGGTATGGCTACACCTTC
clone size: -
J gene: TRBJ1-2
D gene: -
CDR3 length: 15
V gene: TRBV27

CDR3 protein: CASSISRARRSNQPQHF
CDR3 DNA: TGTGCCAGTAGTATTTCCAGGGCTCGACGTAGCAATCAGCCCCAGCATTTT
clone size: -
J gene: TRBJ1-5
D gene: -
CDR3 length: 17
V gene: TRBV19

CDR3 protein: CASRRTSPSNNEQFF
CDR3 DNA: TGTGCCAGCAGGCGGACTTCACCTTCAAACAATGAGCAGTTCTTC
clone size: -
J gene: TRBJ2-1
D gene: -
CDR3 length: 15
V gene: TRBV2

CDR3 protein: CASSDLAGVIDTQYF
CDR3 DNA: TGTGCCAGCAGCGATCTAGCGGGAGTTATAGATACGCAGTATTTT
clone size: -
J gene: TRBJ2-3
D gene: TRBD2
CDR3 length: 15
V gene: TRBV7-8

CDR3 protein: CASSQRGRHNEQFF
CDR3 DNA: TGTGCCAGCAGCCAAAGGGGCCGGCACAATGAGCAGTTCTTC
clone size: -
J gene: TRBJ2-1
D gene: -
CDR3 length: 14
V gene: TRBV3-1/TRBV3-2

CDR3 protein: CASSLPRSGITYEQYF
CDR3 DNA: TGTGCCAGCAGCCTCCCTCGTAGCGGAATTACCTACGAGCAGTACTTC
clone size: -
J gene: TRBJ2-7
D gene: -
CDR3 length: 16
V gene: TRBV28

CDR3 protein: CASGLGAETQYF
CDR3 DNA: TGTGCCAGCGGGTTGGGGGCAGAGACCCAGTACTTC
clone size: -
J gene: TRBJ2-5
D gene: -
CDR3 length: 12
V gene: TRBV12-3/TRBV12-4

CDR3 protein: CASSRGGGRDQPQHF
CDR3 DNA: TGTGCCAGCAGTAGGGGTGGGGGCCGAGATCAGCCCCAGCATTTT
clone size: -
J gene: TRBJ1-5
D gene: -
CDR3 length: 15
V gene: TRBV6-5

CDR3 protein: CASQIANTGELFF
CDR3 DNA: TGTGCCAGCCAAATAGCGAACACCGGGGAGCTGTTTTTT
clone size: -
J gene: TRBJ2-2
D gene: -
CDR3 length: 13
V gene: TRBV28

CDR3 protein: CATSGKRGGFNEQFF
CDR3 DNA: TGTGCCACCAGCGGAAAGCGGGGGGGCTTCAATGAGCAGTTCTTC
clone size: -
J gene: TRBJ2-1
D gene: TRBD2
CDR3 length: 15
V gene: TRBV15

CDR3 protein: CASSSGENSPLHF
CDR3 DNA: TGTGCCAGCAGTTCGGGGGAGAATTCACCCCTCCACTTT
clone size: few
J gene: TRBJ1-6
D gene: -
CDR3 length: 13
V gene: TRBV6-5

CDR3 protein: CASSPRDRGLRSASTDTQYF
CDR3 DNA: TGTGCCAGCTCACCCCGGGACAGGGGTCTCCGTTCAGCTAGCACAGATACGCAGTATTTT
clone size: -
J gene: TRBJ2-3
D gene: TRBD1
CDR3 length: 20
V gene: TRBV18

CDR3 protein: CASRAGGTYEQYF
CDR3 DNA: TGTGCCAGCAGGGCGGGGGGGACGTACGAGCAGTACTTC
clone size: -
J gene: TRBJ2-7
D gene: TRBD2
CDR3 length: 13
V gene: TRBV6-5

CDR3 protein: CASTPITPGGLGSYEQYF
CDR3 DNA: TGTGCCAGCACCCCGATCACCCCGGGAGGCCTAGGATCCTACGAGCAGTACTTC
clone size: -
J gene: TRBJ2-7
D gene: TRBD2
CDR3 length: 18
V gene: TRBV28

CDR3 protein: CAVRSGDSVEQYF
CDR3 DNA: TGTGCCGTCAGATCGGGGGACAGCGTAGAGCAGTACTTC
clone size: -
J gene: TRBJ2-7
D gene: -
CDR3 length: 13
V gene: TRBV6-5

CDR3 protein: CASSDMTGAYEQYF
CDR3 DNA: TGTGCCAGCAGTGACATGACAGGGGCCTACGAGCAGTACTTC
clone size: few
J gene: TRBJ2-7
D gene: TRBD1
CDR3 length: 14
V gene: TRBV6-1

CDR3 protein: CASSERRVLDDYTF
CDR3 DNA: TGTGCCAGCAGTGAACGGAGGGTCCTTGATGACTACACCTTC
clone size: -
J gene: TRBJ1-2
D gene: -
CDR3 length: 14
V gene: TRBV6-1

CDR3 protein: CASRSGRGLDQPQHF
CDR3 DNA: TGTGCCAGCCGGTCGGGCAGGGGCTTAGATCAGCCCCAGCATTTT
clone size: -
J gene: TRBJ1-5
D gene: -
CDR3 length: 15
V gene: TRBV2

CDR3 protein: CASSIGLAGSYNEQFF
CDR3 DNA: TGTGCCAGTAGTATAGGGCTAGCGGGTTCCTACAATGAGCAGTTCTTC
clone size: -
J gene: TRBJ2-1
D gene: TRBD2
CDR3 length: 16
V gene: TRBV19

CDR3 protein: CASSSQRSGRGFQYF
CDR3 DNA: TGTGCCAGCAGTTCACAGCGCAGCGGGAGGGGCTTTCAGTACTTC
clone size: -
J gene: TRBJ2-7
D gene: TRBD2
CDR3 length: 15
V gene: TRBV27

CDR3 protein: CASSFPAGGVDTQYF
CDR3 DNA: TGTGCCAGCAGCTTTCCAGCGGGAGGAGTAGATACGCAGTATTTT
clone size: -
J gene: TRBJ2-3
D gene: TRBD2
CDR3 length: 15
V gene: TRBV11-2

CDR3 protein: CAISENGLFTDTQYF
CDR3 DNA: TGTGCCATCAGTGAAAATGGACTCTTCACAGATACGCAGTATTTT
clone size: -
J gene: TRBJ2-3
D gene: -
CDR3 length: 15
V gene: TRBV10-3

CDR3 protein: CASSQPTGNAGELFF
CDR3 DNA: TGCGCCAGCAGCCAACCTACAGGGAACGCCGGGGAGCTGTTTTTT
clone size: -
J gene: TRBJ2-2
D gene: -
CDR3 length: 15
V gene: TRBV4-1

CDR3 protein: CASSQGENYGYTF
CDR3 DNA: TGTGCCAGCAGTCAGGGGGAGAACTATGGCTACACCTTC
clone size: few
J gene: TRBJ1-2
D gene: TRBD1
CDR3 length: 13
V gene: TRBV13

CDR3 protein: CASSHQYPGGNEKLFF
CDR3 DNA: TGCGCCAGCAGCCACCAATACCCAGGGGGTAATGAAAAACTGTTTTTT
clone size: -
J gene: TRBJ1-4
D gene: TRBD1
CDR3 length: 16
V gene: TRBV4-1